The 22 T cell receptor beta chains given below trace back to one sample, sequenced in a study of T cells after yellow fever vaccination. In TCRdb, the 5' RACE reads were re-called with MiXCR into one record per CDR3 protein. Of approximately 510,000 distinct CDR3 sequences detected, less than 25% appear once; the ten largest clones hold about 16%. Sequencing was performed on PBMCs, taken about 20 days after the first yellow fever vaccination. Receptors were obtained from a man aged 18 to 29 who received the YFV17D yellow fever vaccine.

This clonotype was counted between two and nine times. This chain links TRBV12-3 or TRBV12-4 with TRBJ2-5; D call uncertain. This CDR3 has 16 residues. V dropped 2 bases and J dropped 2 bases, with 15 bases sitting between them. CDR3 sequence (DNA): TGTGCCAGCAGTTTACGGTGGAAGGGATTGCAAGAGACCCAGTACTTC. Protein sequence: CASSLRWKGLQETQYF.

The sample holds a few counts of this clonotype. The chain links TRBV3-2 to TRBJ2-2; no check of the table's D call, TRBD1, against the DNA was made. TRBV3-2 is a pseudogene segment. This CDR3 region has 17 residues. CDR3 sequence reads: CACSQALSRENTGELFF. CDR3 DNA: TGTGCCTGCAGCCAAGCCCTATCCAGGGAGAACACCGGGGAGCTGTTTTTT.

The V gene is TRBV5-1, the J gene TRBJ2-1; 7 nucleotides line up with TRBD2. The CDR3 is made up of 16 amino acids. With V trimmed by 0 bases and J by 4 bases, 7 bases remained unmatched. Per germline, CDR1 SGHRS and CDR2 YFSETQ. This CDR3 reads CASSLDWGGTYNEQFF. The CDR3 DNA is TGCGCCAGCAGCTTGGACTGGGGGGGAACATACAATGAGCAGTTCTTC.

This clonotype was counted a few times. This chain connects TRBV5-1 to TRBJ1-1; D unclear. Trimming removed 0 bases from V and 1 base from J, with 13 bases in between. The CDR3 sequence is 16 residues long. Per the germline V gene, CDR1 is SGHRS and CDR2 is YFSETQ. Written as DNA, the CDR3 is TGCGCCAGCAGCTTGGTCCCCCCCCCGGGGAACACTGAAGCTTTCTTT. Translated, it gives CASSLVPPPGNTEAFF.

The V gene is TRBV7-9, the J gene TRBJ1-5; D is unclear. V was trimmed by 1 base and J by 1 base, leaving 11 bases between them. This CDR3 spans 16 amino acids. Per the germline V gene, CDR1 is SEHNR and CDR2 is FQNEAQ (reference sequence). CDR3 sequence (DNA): TGTGCCAGCAGCTTAGGGGTAGGGAGCAGCAATCAGCCCCAGCATTTT. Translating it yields CASSLGVGSSNQPQHF.

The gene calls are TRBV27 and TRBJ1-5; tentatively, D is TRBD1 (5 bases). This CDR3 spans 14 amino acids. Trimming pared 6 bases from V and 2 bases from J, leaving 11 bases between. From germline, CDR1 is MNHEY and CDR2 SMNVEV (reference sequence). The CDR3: CASSQSGGNQPQHF. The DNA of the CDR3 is TGTGCCAGCAGCCAGTCGGGGGGCAATCAGCCCCAGCATTTT.

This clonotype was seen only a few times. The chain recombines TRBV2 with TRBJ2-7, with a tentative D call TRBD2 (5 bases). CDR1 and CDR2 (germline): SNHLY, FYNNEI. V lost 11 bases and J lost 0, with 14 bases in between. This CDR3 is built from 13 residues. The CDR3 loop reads CACGVGSSYEQYF. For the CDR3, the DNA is TGTGCCTGCGGTGTGGGGAGCTCCTACGAGCAGTACTTC.

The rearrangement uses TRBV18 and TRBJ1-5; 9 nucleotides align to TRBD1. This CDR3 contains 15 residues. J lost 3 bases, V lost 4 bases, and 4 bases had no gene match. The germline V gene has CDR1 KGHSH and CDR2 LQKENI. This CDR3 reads CASSRGTGLNQPQHF. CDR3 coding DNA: TGTGCCAGCTCACGAGGGACAGGGCTCAATCAGCCCCAGCATTTT. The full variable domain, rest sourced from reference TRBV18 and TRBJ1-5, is NAGVMQNPRHLVRRRGQEARLRCSPMKGHSHVYWYRQLPEEGLKFMVYLQKENIIDESGMPKERFSAEFPKEGPSILRIQQVVRGDSAAYFCASSRGTGLNQPQHFGDGTRLSIL.

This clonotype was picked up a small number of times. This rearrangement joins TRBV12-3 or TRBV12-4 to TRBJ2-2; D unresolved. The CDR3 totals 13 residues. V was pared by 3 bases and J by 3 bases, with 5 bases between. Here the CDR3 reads CASSLEYTGELFF. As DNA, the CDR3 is TGTGCCAGCAGTTTGGAGTACACCGGGGAGCTGTTTTTT.

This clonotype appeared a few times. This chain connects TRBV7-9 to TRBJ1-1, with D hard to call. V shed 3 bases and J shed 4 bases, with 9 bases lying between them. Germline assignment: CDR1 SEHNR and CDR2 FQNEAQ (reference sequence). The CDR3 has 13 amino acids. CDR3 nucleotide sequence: TGTGCCAGCAGCTTGTTAGCACCCACTGAAGCTTTCTTT. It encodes CASSLLAPTEAFF.

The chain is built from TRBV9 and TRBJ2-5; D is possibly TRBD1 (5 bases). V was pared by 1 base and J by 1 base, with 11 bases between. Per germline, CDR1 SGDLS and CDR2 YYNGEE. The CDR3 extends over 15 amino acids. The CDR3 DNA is TGTGCCAGCAGCGTACGCATGGGGCTCCAAGAGACCCAGTACTTC. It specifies CASSVRMGLQETQYF. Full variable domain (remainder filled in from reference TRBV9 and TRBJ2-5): DSGVTQTPKHLITATGQRVTLRCSPRSGDLSVYWYQQSLDQGLQFLIQYYNGEERAKGNILERFSAQQFPDLHSELNLSSLELGDSALYFCASSVRMGLQETQYFGPGTRLLVL.

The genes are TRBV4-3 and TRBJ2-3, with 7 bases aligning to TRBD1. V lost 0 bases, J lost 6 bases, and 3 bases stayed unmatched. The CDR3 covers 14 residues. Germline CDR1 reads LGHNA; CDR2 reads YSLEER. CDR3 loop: CASSQEQGWDTQYF. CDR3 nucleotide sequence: TGCGCCAGCAGCCAAGAACAGGGGTGGGATACGCAGTATTTT.

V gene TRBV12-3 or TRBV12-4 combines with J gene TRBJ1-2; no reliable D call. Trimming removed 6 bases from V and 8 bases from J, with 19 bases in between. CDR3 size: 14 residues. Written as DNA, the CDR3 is TGTGCCAGCAGCGGAAGGGTGTCGGGAGGGGGCTACACCTTC. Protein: CASSGRVSGGGYTF.

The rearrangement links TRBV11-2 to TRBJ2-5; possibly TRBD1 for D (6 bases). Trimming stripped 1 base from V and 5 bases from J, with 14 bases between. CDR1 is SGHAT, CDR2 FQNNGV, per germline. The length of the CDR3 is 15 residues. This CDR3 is CASSLVLRGSETQYF. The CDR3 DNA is TGTGCCAGCAGCTTAGTTTTGAGGGGGAGTGAGACCCAGTACTTC. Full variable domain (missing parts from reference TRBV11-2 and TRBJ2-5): EAGVAQSPRYKIIEKRQSVAFWCNPISGHATLYWYQQILGQGPKLLIQFQNNGVVDDSQLPKDRFSAERLKGVDSTLKIQPAKLEDSAVYLCASSLVLRGSETQYFGPGTRLLVL.

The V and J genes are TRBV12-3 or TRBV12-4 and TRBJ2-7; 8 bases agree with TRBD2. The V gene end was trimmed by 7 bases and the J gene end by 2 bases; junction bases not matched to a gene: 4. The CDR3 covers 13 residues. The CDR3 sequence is CASTAGGAYEQYF. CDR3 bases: TGTGCCAGCACCGCGGGGGGAGCCTACGAGCAGTACTTC.

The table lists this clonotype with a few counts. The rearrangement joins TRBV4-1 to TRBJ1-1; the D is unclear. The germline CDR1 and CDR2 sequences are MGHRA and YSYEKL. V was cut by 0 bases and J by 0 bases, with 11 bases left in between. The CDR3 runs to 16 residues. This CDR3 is CASSQETPQMNTEAFF. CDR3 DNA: TGCGCCAGCAGCCAAGAGACCCCACAAATGAACACTGAAGCTTTCTTT.

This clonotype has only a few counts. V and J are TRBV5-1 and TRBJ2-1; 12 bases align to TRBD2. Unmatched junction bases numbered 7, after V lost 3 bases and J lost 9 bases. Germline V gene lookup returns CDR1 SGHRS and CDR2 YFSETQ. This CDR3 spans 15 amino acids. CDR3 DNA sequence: TGCGCCAGCAGCTATGGGCTAGCGGGGGGGACTGAGCAGTTCTTC. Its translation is CASSYGLAGGTEQFF.

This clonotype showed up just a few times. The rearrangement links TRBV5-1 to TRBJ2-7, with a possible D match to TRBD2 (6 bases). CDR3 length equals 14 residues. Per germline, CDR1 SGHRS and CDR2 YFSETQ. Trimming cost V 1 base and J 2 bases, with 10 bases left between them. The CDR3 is CASSLPSVTYEQYF. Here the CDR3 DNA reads TGCGCCAGCAGCTTGCCTAGCGTCACCTACGAGCAGTACTTC.

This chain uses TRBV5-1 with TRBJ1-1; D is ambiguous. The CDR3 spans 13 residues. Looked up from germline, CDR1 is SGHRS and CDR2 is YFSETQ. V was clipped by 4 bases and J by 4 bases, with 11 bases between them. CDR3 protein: CASSPDTGTEAFF. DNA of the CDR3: TGCGCCAGCAGCCCTGATACGGGCACTGAAGCTTTCTTT.

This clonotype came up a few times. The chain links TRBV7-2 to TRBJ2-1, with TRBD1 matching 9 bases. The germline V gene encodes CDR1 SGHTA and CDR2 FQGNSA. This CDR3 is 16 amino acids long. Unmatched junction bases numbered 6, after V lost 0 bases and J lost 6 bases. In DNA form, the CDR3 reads TGTGCCAGCAGCTTAGCGCCGGGACAGGGTACCAATGAGCAGTTCTTC. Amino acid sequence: CASSLAPGQGTNEQFF.

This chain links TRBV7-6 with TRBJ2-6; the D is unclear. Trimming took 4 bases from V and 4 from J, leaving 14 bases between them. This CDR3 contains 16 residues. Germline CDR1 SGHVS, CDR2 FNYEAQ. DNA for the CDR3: TGTGCCAGCAGCTCCGTCCTAGGAGCCGGGGCCAACGTCCTGACTTTC. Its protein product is CASSSVLGAGANVLTF. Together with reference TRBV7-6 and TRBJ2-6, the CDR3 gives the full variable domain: GAGVSQSPRYKVTKRGQDVALRCDPISGHVSLYWYRQALGQGPEFLTYFNYEAQQDKSGLPNDRFSAERPEGSISTLTIQRTEQRDSAMYRCASSSVLGAGANVLTFGAGSRLTVL.

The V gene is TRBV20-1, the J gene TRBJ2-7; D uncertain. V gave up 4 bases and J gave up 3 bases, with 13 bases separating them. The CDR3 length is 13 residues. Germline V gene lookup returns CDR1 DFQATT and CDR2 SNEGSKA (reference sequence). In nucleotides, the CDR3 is TGCAGTGCTATGACGGACGCTAACTACGAGCAGTACTTC. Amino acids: CSAMTDANYEQYF.